This passage covers 16 T cell receptor beta chains from one sample sequenced in a study of blood T cell repertoires in COVID-19. Sequencing used immunoSEQ multiplex PCR; TCRdb keeps in-frame clones, though not all of them. The sample holds around 250,000 clones, around 90% seen once. The sequencing sample was made of PBMCs or T cells enriched from blood (not recorded which). Source of these receptors: a woman aged 40-49 years who had been exposed to COVID-19.

A single count supports this clone. The chain recombines TRBV13 with TRBJ1-2, with D perhaps matching TRBD1 (6 bases). Trimming took 5 bases from V and 6 from J, leaving 13 bases between them. CDR3 length equals 13 residues. In germline, CDR1 is PRHDT, CDR2 FYEKMQ (reference sequence). The CDR3 sequence is CASSVGTTDGYTF. CDR3 DNA: TGTGCCAGCAGCGTCGGGACAACTGATGGCTACACCTTC.

Only a few counts were recorded for this clone. The chain employs TRBV10-3 and TRBJ2-2, with 7 positions matching TRBD1. The germline V gene encodes CDR1 ENHRY and CDR2 SYGVKD. Losses at the gene ends were 4 bases for V and 2 bases for J; bases not matched to a gene: 7. This CDR3 is 16 amino acids long. CDR3: CAISARDSYNTGELFF. The CDR3 coding sequence is TGTGCCATCAGTGCCCGGGACAGCTACAACACCGGGGAGCTGTTTTTT.

This chain uses TRBV6-5 with TRBJ1-1; tentative D call: TRBD1 (6 bases). Trimming left V 5 bases short and J 7 bases short, with 8 bases between. This CDR3 is built from 11 residues. CDR1 and CDR2 from the germline V gene are MNHEY and SVGAGI. CDR3 protein: CASSPRGEAFF. The CDR3 bases are TGTGCCAGCAGTCCCAGGGGTGAAGCTTTCTTT.

The chain has TRBV6-5 and TRBJ1-6; D possibly corresponds to TRBD1 (6 bases). Germline V lookup: CDR1 MNHEY, CDR2 SVGAGI. This CDR3 spans 12 amino acids. V was cut by 8 bases and J by 7 bases, with 9 bases left in between. CDR3 region: CASEQGNSPLHF. The CDR3 coding sequence is TGTGCCAGCGAGCAGGGGAATTCACCCCTCCACTTT.

This chain links TRBV28 with TRBJ1-4, with D unresolved. V lost 5 bases to trimming and J lost 8 bases, with 21 bases between them. This CDR3 has 16 residues. Looked up from germline, CDR1 is MDHEN and CDR2 is SYDVKM. The CDR3 DNA is TGTGCCAGCAGTACGGTGCGCGGAAATTTGAAGGAAAAACTGTTTTTT. Protein product: CASSTVRGNLKEKLFF.

This chain joins TRBV6-6 and TRBJ2-7; 8 bases match TRBD2. This CDR3 is 15 amino acids long. V gave up 6 bases and J gave up 2 bases; unmatched junction bases: 9. Germline V gene sequence: CDR1 MNHNY, CDR2 SVGAGI (reference sequence). DNA of the CDR3: TGTGCCAGCAGGGACCTAGCGGGCAGAACCTACGAGCAGTACGTC. Amino acids: CASRDLAGRTYEQYV.

The chain uses TRBV6-4 and TRBJ1-6, with D possibly TRBD1 on 5 matching bases. CDR3 length: 15 residues. Germline V gene lookup returns CDR1 MRHNA and CDR2 SNTAGT. V shed 6 bases and J shed 7 bases, with 16 bases lying between them. The CDR3 reads CASRPQDTSNSPLHF. As DNA, the CDR3 is TGTGCCAGCAGACCCCAGGACACTTCAAATTCACCCCTCCACTTT.

The chain joins TRBV9 to TRBJ1-2; 7 nucleotides agree with TRBD1. The CDR3 loop spans 15 amino acids. Germline CDR1 SGDLS, CDR2 YYNGEE. V shed 0 bases and J 3 bases; nucleotides not matched to a gene: 5. In nucleotides, the CDR3 is TGTGCCAGCAGCGTAGAGGGGGCGCGGTACTATGGCTACACCTTC. It translates to CASSVEGARYYGYTF.

With respect to this clone: One junction end disagrees with the germline gene, perhaps due to a read error. This sequence joins TRBV5-1 and TRBJ2-2; 11 bases map to TRBD2. CDR1 and CDR2 from the germline V gene are SGHRS and YFSETQ. The CDR3 sequence is 19 residues long. CDR3: CASSPGGTSGFSNTGELFF. The CDR3 coding sequence is TGTGCCAGCAGCCCTGGAGGGACTAGCGGATTTTCGAACACCGGGGAGCTGTTTTTT.

The rearrangement links TRBV11-3 to TRBJ1-1, with D unresolved. The CDR3 runs to 13 residues. Germline CDR1 SGHNT, CDR2 YENEEA. The V end lost 5 bases, the J end lost 1 base, and 8 bases lay between the germline ends. The CDR3 region is CASSPQQNTEAFF. In DNA, the CDR3 is TGTGCCAGCAGCCCACAACAGAACACTGAAGCTTTCTTT.

The gene calls are TRBV7-2 and TRBJ2-1; a possible D gene is TRBD2 (6 bases). V lost 4 bases and J 6 bases, leaving 13 bases between the germline ends. The CDR3 contains 14 residues. Germline assignment: CDR1 SGHTA and CDR2 FQGNSA. The CDR3 is CASSSFMGGNEQFF. CDR3 coding DNA: TGTGCCAGCAGCTCATTTATGGGGGGCAATGAGCAGTTCTTC.

This chain connects TRBV21-1 to TRBJ2-7; the D segment call TRBD2 is taken from the table without a DNA check. TRBV21-1 is flagged as a pseudogene. The CDR3 runs 13 residues. The DNA of the CDR3 is TGTGCCAGCAGCAAAACCGGGACTCGCGAGCAGTACGTC. Translated, it gives CASSKTGTREQYV.

The CDR3 DNA reads TGTGCCAGCAGTTCTACCACCGGGGAGCTGTTTTTT. The encoded protein is CASSSTTGELFF. The J gene is TRBJ2-2, the V gene TRBV6-5, with D unresolved. Germline values: CDR1 MNHEY, CDR2 SVGAGI. This CDR3 has 12 residues. V lost 4 bases and J 4 bases, leaving 4 bases between the germline ends.

This chain links TRBV4-2 with TRBJ2-1; D is possibly TRBD2 (6 bases). The CDR3 is made up of 17 amino acids. V lost 0 bases, J lost 8 bases, and 20 bases lay in between. From germline, CDR1 is LGHNA and CDR2 YNFKEQ. The CDR3 nucleotides are TGTGCCAGCAGCCAAGATTACAGACTAGTGGGCTGGGATGAGCAGTTCTTC. Its translation: CASSQDYRLVGWDEQFF.

The chain is built from TRBV4-3 and TRBJ2-5; 7 bases match TRBD1. CDR1 is LGHNA, CDR2 YSLEER, per germline. The CDR3 is 18 amino acids. V gave up 2 bases and J gave up 2 bases; unmatched junction bases: 14. The CDR3 sequence: CASSQILTLRDSQETQYF. The DNA of the CDR3 is TGCGCCAGCAGCCAAATTCTGACTCTACGGGACAGTCAAGAGACCCAGTACTTC.

The V call is TRBV27, the J call TRBJ1-1; D uncertain. The V and J ends lost 2 bases and 8 bases respectively, with 15 bases between them. CDR3 length: 14 residues. CDR1 is MNHEY and CDR2 is SMNVEV in the germline V gene (reference sequence). The DNA of the CDR3 is TGTGCCAGCAGTTTAGCCGGCCGACTTTCCGAAGCTTTCTTT. Translated, it gives CASSLAGRLSEAFF.